The clone carrying this TCR beta chain was observed at least ten times. What it binds is unknown. One entry per CDR3 protein results from TCRdb running MiXCR on the reads. The data hold roughly 220,000 distinct CDR3 sequences, with roughly two fifths observed a single time. V was clipped by 5 bases and J by 4 bases, with 18 bases between them. This CDR3 comprises 16 residues. From germline, CDR1 is SGHVS and CDR2 FNYEAQ. This sample is drawn from a study of T cell repertoires in cytomegalovirus infection. As for the study in general: Use of recently identified HLA-C-restricted and well-studied HLA-B-restricted CMV epitopes was part of the study. CMV infection together with matching HLA type was indicated by public TCR beta signatures. Study-level findings and limits: Carriage of CMV together with the relevant HLA was identifiable through cumulative public TCR beta family frequency. Predominance within the ex vivo response was attributable to HLA-C-restricted CMV-specific TCR beta clonotypes.

Material: CD8+ T cells from cultured PBMCs, obtained from culture after CMV antigen stimulation. V and J are TRBV7-6 and TRBJ1-3; D gene ambiguous. This clonotype was sampled from a human donor in good health (CMV status not recorded). Some clones in this sample may be carry-over from other donors' samples. CDR3 protein: CASSADDEGTGNTIYF. CDR3 in DNA: TGTGCCAGCAGCGCCGATGATGAGGGAACAGGAAACACCATATATTTT.